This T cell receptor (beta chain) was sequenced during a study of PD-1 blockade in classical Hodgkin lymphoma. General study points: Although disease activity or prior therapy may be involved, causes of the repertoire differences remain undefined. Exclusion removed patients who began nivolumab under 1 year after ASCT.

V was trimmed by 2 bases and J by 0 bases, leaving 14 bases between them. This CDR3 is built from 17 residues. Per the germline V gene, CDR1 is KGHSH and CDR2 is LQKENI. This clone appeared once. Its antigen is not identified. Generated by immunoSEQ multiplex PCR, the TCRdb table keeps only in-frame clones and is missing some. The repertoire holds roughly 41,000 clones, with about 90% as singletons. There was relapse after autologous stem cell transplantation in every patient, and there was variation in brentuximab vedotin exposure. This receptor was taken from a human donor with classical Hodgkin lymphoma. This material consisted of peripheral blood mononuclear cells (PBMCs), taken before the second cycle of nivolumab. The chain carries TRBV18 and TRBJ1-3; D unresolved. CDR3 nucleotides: TGTGCCAGCTCACCAAGGACCAGGACGGGCTCTGGAAACACCATATATTTT. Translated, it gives CASSPRTRTGSGNTIYF.